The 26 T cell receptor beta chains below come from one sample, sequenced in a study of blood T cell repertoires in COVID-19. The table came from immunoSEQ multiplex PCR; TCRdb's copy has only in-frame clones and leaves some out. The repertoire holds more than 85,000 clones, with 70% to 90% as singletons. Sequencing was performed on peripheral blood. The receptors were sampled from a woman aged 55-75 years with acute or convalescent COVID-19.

This CDR3 is CASSLDTGVGTEAFF. In DNA, the CDR3 is TGTGCCAGCAGTTTGGATACAGGGGTGGGGACTGAAGCTTTCTTT. The V gene is TRBV28, the J gene TRBJ1-1, with 7 bases lining up with TRBD1. The J segment lost 5 bases and the V segment lost 3 bases, leaving 9 bases of the junction unmatched. The CDR3 contains 15 residues. Germline V lookup: CDR1 MDHEN, CDR2 SYDVKM.

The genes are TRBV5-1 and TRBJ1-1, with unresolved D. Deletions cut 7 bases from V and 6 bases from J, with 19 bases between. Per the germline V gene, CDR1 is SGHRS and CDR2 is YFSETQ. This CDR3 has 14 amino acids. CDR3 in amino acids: CASRPMVTEAEAFF. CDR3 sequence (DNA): TGCGCCAGCCGCCCCATGGTCACGGAGGCTGAAGCTTTCTTT.

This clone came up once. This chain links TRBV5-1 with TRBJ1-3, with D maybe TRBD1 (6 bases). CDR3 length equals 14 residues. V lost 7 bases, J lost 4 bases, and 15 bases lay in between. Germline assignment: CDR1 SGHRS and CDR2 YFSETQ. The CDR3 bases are TGCGCCAGCGGGTCGGGGACACAAGGAAACACCATATATTTT. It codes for CASGSGTQGNTIYF.

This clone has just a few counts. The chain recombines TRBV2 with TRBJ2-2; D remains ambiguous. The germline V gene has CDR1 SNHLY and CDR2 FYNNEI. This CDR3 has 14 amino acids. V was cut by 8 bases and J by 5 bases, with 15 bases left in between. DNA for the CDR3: TGTGCCAGCTCTTTCAGGTTGTATACCGGGGAGCTGTTTTTT. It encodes CASSFRLYTGELFF.

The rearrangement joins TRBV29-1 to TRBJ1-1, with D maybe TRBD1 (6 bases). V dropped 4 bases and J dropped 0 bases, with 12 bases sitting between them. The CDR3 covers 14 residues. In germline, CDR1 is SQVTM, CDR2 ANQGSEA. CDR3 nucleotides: TGCAGCGTTGCAAGGACAGTCCTGAACACTGAAGCTTTCTTT. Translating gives CSVARTVLNTEAFF.

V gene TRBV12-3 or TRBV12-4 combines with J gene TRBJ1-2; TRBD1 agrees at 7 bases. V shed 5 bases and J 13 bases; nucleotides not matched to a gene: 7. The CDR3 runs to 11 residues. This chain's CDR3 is CASSTTGEATF. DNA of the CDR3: TGTGCCAGCAGTACAACAGGGGAGGCCACCTTC.

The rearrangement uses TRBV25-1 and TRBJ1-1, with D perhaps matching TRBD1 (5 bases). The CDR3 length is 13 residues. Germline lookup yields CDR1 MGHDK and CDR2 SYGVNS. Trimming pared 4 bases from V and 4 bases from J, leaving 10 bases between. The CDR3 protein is CASSVKGRTEAFF. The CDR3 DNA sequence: TGTGCCAGCAGTGTTAAGGGGCGCACTGAAGCTTTCTTT.

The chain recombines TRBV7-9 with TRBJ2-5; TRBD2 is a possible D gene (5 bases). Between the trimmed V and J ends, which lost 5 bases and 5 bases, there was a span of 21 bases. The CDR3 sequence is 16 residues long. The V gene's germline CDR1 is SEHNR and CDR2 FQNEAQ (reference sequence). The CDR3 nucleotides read TGTGCCAGCAGCCGGGTCTCAAGCGGTATTAGGGAGACCCAGTACTTC. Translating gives CASSRVSSGIRETQYF. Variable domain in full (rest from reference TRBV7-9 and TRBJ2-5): DTGVSQNPRHKITKRGQNVTFRCDPISEHNRLYWYRQTLGQGPEFLTYFQNEAQLEKSRLLSDRFSAERPKGSFSTLEIQRTEQGDSAMYLCASSRVSSGIRETQYFGPGTRLLVL.

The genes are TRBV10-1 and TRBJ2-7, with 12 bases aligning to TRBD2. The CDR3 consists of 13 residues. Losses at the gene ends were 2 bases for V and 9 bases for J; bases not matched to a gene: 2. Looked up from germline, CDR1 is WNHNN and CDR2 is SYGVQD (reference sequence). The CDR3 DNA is TGCGCCAGCAGTGAGGGGACTAGCGGGTTGCAGTACTTC. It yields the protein CASSEGTSGLQYF.

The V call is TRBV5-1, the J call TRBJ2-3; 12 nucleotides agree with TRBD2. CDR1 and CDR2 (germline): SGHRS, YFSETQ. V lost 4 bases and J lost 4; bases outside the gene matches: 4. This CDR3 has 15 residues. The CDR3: CASSSGLAGSDTQYF. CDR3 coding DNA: TGCGCCAGCAGCAGCGGACTAGCGGGATCAGATACGCAGTATTTT.

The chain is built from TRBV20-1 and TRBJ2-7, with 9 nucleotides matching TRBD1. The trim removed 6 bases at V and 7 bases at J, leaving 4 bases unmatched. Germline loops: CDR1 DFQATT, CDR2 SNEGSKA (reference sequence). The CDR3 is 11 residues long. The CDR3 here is CSADRGWEQYF. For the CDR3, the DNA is TGCAGTGCGGACAGGGGTTGGGAGCAGTACTTC.

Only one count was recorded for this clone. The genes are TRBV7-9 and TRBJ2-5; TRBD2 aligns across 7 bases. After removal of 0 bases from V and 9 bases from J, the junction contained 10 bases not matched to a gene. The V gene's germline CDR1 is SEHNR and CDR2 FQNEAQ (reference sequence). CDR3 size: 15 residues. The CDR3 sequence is CASSLALPFSGAQYF. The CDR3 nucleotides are TGTGCCAGCAGCTTAGCGCTCCCGTTCAGCGGGGCCCAGTACTTC.

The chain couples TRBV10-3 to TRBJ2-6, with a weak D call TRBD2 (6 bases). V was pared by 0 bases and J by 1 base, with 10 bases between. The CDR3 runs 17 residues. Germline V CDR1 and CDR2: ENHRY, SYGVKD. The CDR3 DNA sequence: TGTGCCATCAGTGAGTCCCGGAGGGGTTCTGGGGCCAACGTCCTGACTTTC. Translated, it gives CAISESRRGSGANVLTF.

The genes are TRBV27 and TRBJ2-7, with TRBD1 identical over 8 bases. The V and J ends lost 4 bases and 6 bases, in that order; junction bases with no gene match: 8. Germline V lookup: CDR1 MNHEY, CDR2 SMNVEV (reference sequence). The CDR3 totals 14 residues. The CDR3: CASSYSSTGGEQYV. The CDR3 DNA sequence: TGTGCCAGCAGTTACAGCTCCACAGGGGGCGAGCAGTACGTC.

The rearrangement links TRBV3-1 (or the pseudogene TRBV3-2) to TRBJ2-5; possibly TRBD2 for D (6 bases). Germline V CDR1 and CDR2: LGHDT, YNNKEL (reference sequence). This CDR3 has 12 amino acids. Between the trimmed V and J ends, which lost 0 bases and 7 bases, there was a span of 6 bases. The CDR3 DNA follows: TGTGCCAGCAGCCAAGAGGGAGGGACCCAGTACTTC. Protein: CASSQEGGTQYF.

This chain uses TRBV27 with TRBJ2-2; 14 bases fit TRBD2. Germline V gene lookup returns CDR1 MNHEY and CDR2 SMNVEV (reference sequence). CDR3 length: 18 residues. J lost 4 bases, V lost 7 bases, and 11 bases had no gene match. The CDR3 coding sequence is TGTGCCAGCACCCCCGGGACTAGCGGGAGAGTGATCACCGGGGAGCTGTTTTTT. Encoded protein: CASTPGTSGRVITGELFF.

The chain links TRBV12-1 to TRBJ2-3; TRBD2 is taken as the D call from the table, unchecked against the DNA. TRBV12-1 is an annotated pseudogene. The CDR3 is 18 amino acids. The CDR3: CASSSPGTSGRSADTQYF. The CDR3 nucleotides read TGTGCCAGCAGCTCCCCCGGGACTAGCGGGAGGTCGGCAGATACGCAGTATTTT.

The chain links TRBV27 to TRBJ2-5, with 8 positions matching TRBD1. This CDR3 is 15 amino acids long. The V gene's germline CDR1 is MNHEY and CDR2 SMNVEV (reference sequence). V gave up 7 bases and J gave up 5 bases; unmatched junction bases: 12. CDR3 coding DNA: TGTGCCAGCACCTCGGACAGGGCGGGGCGGGAGACCCAGTACTTC. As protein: CASTSDRAGRETQYF.

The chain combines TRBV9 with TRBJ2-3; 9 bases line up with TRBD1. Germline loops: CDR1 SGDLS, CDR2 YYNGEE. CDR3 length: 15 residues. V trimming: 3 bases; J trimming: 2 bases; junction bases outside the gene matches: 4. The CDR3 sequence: CASSAYRGPTDTQYF. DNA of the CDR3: TGTGCCAGCAGCGCCTACAGGGGGCCCACAGATACGCAGTATTTT.

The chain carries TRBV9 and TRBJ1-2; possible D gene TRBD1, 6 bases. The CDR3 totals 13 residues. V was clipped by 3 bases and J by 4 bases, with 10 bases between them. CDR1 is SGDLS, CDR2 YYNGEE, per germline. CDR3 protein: CASSARGGYGYTF. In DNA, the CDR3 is TGTGCCAGCAGCGCCAGGGGCGGCTATGGCTACACCTTC.

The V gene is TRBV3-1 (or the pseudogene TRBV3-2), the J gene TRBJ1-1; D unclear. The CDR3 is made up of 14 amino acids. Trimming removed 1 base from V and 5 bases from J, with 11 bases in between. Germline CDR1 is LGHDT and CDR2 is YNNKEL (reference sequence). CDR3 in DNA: TGTGCCAGCAGCCAAGTGGGAGGTGGTACTGAAGCTTTCTTT. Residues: CASSQVGGGTEAFF.

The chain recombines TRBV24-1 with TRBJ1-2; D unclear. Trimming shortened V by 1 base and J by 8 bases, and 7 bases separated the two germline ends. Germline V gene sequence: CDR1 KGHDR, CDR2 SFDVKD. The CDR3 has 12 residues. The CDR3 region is CATSDFRSGYTF. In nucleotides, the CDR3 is TGTGCCACCAGTGATTTTAGAAGCGGCTACACCTTC.

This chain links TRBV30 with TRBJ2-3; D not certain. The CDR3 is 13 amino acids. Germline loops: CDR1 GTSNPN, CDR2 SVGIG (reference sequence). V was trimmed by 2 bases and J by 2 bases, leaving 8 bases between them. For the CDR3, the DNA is TGTGCCTGGAGTATTCCTCCCACAGATACGCAGTATTTT. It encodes CAWSIPPTDTQYF.

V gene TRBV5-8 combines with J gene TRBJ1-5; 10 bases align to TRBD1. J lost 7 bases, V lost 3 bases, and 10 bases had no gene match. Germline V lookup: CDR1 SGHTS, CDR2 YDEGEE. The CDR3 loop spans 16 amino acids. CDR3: CASSSNSGTGEQPQHF. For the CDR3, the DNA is TGTGCCAGCAGCTCCAACTCCGGGACAGGGGAGCAGCCCCAGCATTTT.

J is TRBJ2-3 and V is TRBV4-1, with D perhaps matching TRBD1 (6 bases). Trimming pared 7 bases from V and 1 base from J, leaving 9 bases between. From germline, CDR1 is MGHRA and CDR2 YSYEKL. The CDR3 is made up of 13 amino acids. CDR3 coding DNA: TGCGCCAGCACCCGACAGGGCACAGATACGCAGTATTTT. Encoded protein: CASTRQGTDTQYF.

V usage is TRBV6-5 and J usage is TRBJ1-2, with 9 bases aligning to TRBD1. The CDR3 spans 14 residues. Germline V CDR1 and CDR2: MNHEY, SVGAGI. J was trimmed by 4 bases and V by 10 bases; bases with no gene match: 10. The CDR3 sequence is CATSSGTGFYGYTF. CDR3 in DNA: TGTGCCACCAGCTCCGGGACAGGGTTCTATGGCTACACCTTC.